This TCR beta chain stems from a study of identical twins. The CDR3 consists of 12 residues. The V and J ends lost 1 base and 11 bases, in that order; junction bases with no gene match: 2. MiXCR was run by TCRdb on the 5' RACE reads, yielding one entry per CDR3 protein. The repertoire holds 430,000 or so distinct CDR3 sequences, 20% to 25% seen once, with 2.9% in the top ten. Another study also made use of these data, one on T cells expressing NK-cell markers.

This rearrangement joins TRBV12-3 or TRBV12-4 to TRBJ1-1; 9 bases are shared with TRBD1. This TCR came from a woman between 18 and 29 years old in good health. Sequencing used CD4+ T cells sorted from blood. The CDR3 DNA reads TGTGCCAGCAGTTTAGGGGACAGGGTCGCTTTCTTT. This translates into CASSLGDRVAFF.